This TCR beta chain was obtained from a study of shared clonotypes between healthy human individuals. A note on this clone: Antigen unknown.

Profiled with immunoSEQ multiplex PCR; TCRdb holds only in-frame clones, not every one. The data hold some 2,100,000 clones, with more than 85% observed a single time. The study, taken as a whole, reports: When compared with the clonotypes that were shared by all four sorted-subset donors, the non-shared clonotypes turned out to have lower generation probabilities.

Germline CDR1 and CDR2: LGHNA and YSLEER. The CDR3 is 15 residues long. V was pared by 0 bases and J by 4 bases, with 13 bases between. The naive CD8 fraction comprised CD45RO-negative cells positively selected for CCR7 and excluded terminally differentiated effector memory CD45RA+ cells. Healthy HIV-negative adults without recent acute infections or vaccinations served as donors. The genes are TRBV4-3 and TRBJ2-7, with D perhaps matching TRBD1 (6 bases). This receptor was taken from a man aged 18-30 years in good health. Some clones in this sample may be carry-over from other donors' samples. The sequenced sample was naive CD8+ T cells from PBMCs. The CDR3 spells CASSQEGDTPYEQYF. The CDR3 coding sequence is TGCGCCAGCAGCCAAGAAGGGGACACCCCATACGAGCAGTACTTC.